This TCR beta chain was retrieved from a study of CD8 T cells in Susac syndrome. About this clonotype: Its specificity is unknown.

The RNA, roughly 0.45 to 1 ug, was put through reverse transcription using random hexamers. With immunoSEQ multiplex PCR, TCR beta CDR3 was amplified across 54 Vbeta and 13 Jbeta. TCRdb redid the calling of the immunoSEQ multiplex PCR reads with MiXCR, one entry per CDR3 protein. The repertoire holds around 99,000 distinct CDR3 sequences, with roughly 96% as singletons. The study sequenced TCR beta in blood CD8+ and CD4+ T cells. Controls were healthy donors chosen to match patients in age and sex. Whole-study results and caveats: The study acknowledged a relatively small number of individuals in its TCR sequencing and HLA analysis.

This CDR3 has 15 amino acids. Germline V gives CDR1 SGDLS, CDR2 YYNGEE. V shed 4 bases and J shed 2 bases, with 16 bases lying between them. The sequencing input was CD4+ T cells from PBMCs. The V call is TRBV9, the J call TRBJ2-7; maybe TRBD1 (6 bases). This clonotype originated in a human donor in good health. In DNA form, the CDR3 reads TGTGCCAGCAGCCTGGACAGTAACACTGCCTACGAGCAGTACTTC. Translated, it gives CASSLDSNTAYEQYF.